The source of this T cell receptor (beta chain) is a study of vaccination effects on CD4 cells after COVID-19. Germline V gene lookup returns CDR1 PRHDT and CDR2 FYEKMQ (reference sequence). The V gene lost 2 bases and the J gene lost 0 bases, with 11 bases spanning the gap. CDR3 size: 16 residues. Sequencing used immunoSEQ multiplex PCR; TCRdb keeps in-frame clones, though not all of them. The sample holds fewer than 70,000 clones, about 80% seen once. Study-wide findings and caveats: Few convalescent patients and no early post-infection timepoints were included in the study. In the late period after vaccination, infection- and vaccine-induced clones contracted markedly.

This clone was observed a single time. As yet, its antigen is unknown. Before any sequencing was done, the ViraFEST assay used viral peptide pools to expand antigen-specific CD4+ T cells. Isolating CD4+ T cells followed about 10 days of culture. People in the vaccine group had not been infected with SARS-CoV-2 before, and their nucleocapsid antibodies were negative. The culture medium for approximately 1.9 million PBMC per well included 8.5 to 10 IU/ml IL-2 and about 9.1 ug/ml peptides. V gene TRBV13 combines with J gene TRBJ2-4; the D gene is possibly TRBD2 (5 bases). The specimen was CD4+ T cells from PBMCs cultured with SARS-CoV-2 spike peptides, collected before COVID-19 vaccination. This TCR came from a human donor who received a COVID-19 vaccine. CDR3 DNA: TGTGCCAGCAGCTTATCGGGGTTGGGAGCCAAAAACATTCAGTACTTC. Translation gives CASSLSGLGAKNIQYF.